Below, 10 T cell receptor beta chains from the same sample are listed, as sequenced in a study of tumor-infiltrating lymphocytes in primary liver carcinoma. Co-extracted RNA and DNA came from about 19-30 mg of unsorted bulk tissue. The template, approximately 500 ng total RNA, yielded TCR beta cDNA made with a constant-region primer. The TCR beta library was amplified through three nested multiplex PCR rounds in a modified ARM-PCR procedure. TRBV1-TRBV30 forward primers paired with a C-beta reverse primer were used in the first two PCR rounds, which ran 9 to 10 cycles each. One entry per CDR3 protein, called by TCRdb with MiXCR from the multiplex PCR reads. The profile shows roughly 30,000 distinct CDR3 sequences, 60% to 80% of them singletons. The source material was liver tumor tissue from sampling region 3. Subset in this sample: tumor region T3, left-lateral pole. The origin of the receptors is a woman under 40 with primary liver carcinoma and hepatitis B virus infection.

By sample fraction, this clonotype is large. The chain combines TRBV5-6 with TRBJ2-7; 8 bases are shared with TRBD1. This CDR3 is built from 13 residues. V shed 2 bases, J shed 9 bases, and the junction held 7 bases outside the gene matches. Germline CDR1 is SGHDT and CDR2 is YYEEEE. Here the CDR3 DNA reads TGTGCCAGCAGCTTACGGACAGGGCTATCGCAGTACTTC. It yields the protein CASSLRTGLSQYF.

With respect to this clonotype: This CDR3 fails to terminate in the conserved phenylalanine or tryptophan, so it likely reflects a read error. The chain uses TRBV4-2 and TRBJ2-1; 10 positions match TRBD2. The germline V gene encodes CDR1 LGHNA and CDR2 YNFKEQ. The V gene end was trimmed by 6 bases and the J gene end by 8 bases; junction bases not matched to a gene: 13. The CDR3 consists of 16 residues. CDR3 DNA: TGTGCCAGCAGACTTCAAAGCGGGAGGGCCGGAGATGAGCAGTTCTTA. It is translated as CASRLQSGRAGDEQFL.

As to this clonotype: One junction end disagrees with the germline gene, perhaps due to a read error. V gene TRBV5-1 combines with J gene TRBJ2-2; D remains ambiguous. Germline lookup yields CDR1 SGHRS and CDR2 YFSETQ. The CDR3 consists of 11 residues. The chain's CDR3 is CANSLTVELFF. In DNA form, the CDR3 reads TGCGCCAACAGCTTAACCGTGGAGCTGTTTTTT.

With respect to this clonotype: Germline is not matched at one junction end, which may reflect a read error. This chain connects TRBV11-2 to TRBJ2-3; D tentatively reads TRBD1 or TRBD2 (7 bases each). The CDR3 runs to 17 residues. Germline V gives CDR1 SGHAT, CDR2 FQNNGV. The CDR3 coding sequence is TGTGCCAGCAGCCATCGAGGGGGCGGGAGCCTCACAGATACGCAGTTCTTT. Its translation is CASSHRGGGSLTDTQFF.

On this clonotype: Sequence at one end of the junction differs from germline and may be a read error. The chain couples TRBV11-2 to TRBJ1-2; D not certain. Germline V gene lookup returns CDR1 SGHAT and CDR2 FQNNGV. CDR3 size: 15 residues. CDR3 DNA sequence: TGTGCCAGCAGCTTAGATCCGGGAGCAATCTATAGCTACACTTTC. Its translation: CASSLDPGAIYSYTF.

V gene TRBV29-1 combines with J gene TRBJ1-2; D is ambiguous. CDR3 length equals 11 residues. Germline V gene data show CDR1 as SQVTM and CDR2 as ANQGSEA. V dropped 7 bases and J dropped 9 bases, with 15 bases sitting between them. The CDR3 spells CSAEDQTCYTF. Written as DNA, the CDR3 is TGCAGCGCCGAAGATCAGACCTGCTACACCTTC.

Details on this clonotype: The junction departs from the called germline gene at one end, perhaps through a read error. V gene TRBV11-3 combines with J gene TRBJ2-7, with 8 bases fitting TRBD1. Germline CDR1 is SGHNT and CDR2 is YENEEA. CDR3 size: 16 residues. DNA of the CDR3: TGTGCCAGCAGCTTAGAGCTGACAGGGGATAACTACGATCAGTACTTC. This encodes CASSLELTGDNYDQYF.

For this clonotype: The conserved phenylalanine or tryptophan normally closing the CDR3 is absent here, so this likely arose from a read error. V and J are TRBV9 and TRBJ1-5; D not resolved. Looked up from germline, CDR1 is SGDLS and CDR2 is YYNGEE. CDR3 length equals 15 residues. V lost 0 bases and J 7 bases, leaving 14 bases between the germline ends. CDR3 DNA: TGTGCCAGCAGCGTAGAGGGCTCCTCTAACCAGCCCCAGCATTCT. Its protein is CASSVEGSSNQPQHS.

This clonotype was observed a single time. At one of its ends the junction is not consistent with the germline gene, which may arise from a read error. The chain carries TRBV11-2 and TRBJ2-7, with D possibly being TRBD1 or TRBD2 (5 bases each). Per the germline V gene, CDR1 is SGHAT and CDR2 is FQNNGV. This CDR3 comprises 15 residues. The CDR3 sequence: CANSSHGTGTYEQYF. DNA of the CDR3: TGTGCCAACAGCTCTCATGGGACGGGTACCTACGAACAGTACTTC.

Only a few counts were recorded for this clonotype. The rearrangement links TRBV6-5 to TRBJ2-4, with 9 positions matching TRBD1. Germline CDR1 MNHEY, CDR2 SVGAGI. The CDR3 is 15 amino acids. V lost 9 bases, J lost 3 bases, and 9 bases stayed unmatched. This chain's CDR3 is CASQRVGQGKNIQYF. CDR3 nucleotides: TGTGCCAGTCAAAGGGTGGGACAGGGCAAAAACATTCAGTACTTC.